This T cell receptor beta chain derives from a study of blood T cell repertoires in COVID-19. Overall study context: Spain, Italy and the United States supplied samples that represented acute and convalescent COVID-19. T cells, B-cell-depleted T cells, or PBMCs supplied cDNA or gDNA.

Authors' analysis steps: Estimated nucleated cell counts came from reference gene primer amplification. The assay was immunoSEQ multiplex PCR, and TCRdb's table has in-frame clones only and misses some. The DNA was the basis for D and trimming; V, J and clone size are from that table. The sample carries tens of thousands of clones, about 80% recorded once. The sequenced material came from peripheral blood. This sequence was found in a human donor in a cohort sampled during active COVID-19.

This CDR3 reads CASSIAARNIQYF. CDR3 nucleotide sequence: TGTGCCAGTAGTATCGCCGCGCGAAACATTCAGTACTTC. The V gene is TRBV19, the J gene TRBJ2-4; D is unclear. Germline lookup yields CDR1 LNHDA and CDR2 SQIVND (reference sequence). This CDR3 spans 13 amino acids. The V and J ends lost 3 bases and 6 bases respectively, with 9 bases between them.